The rows below give T cell receptor beta chains drawn from one sample of a study of STAT5B mutations in CD4+ large granular lymphocyte leukemia. TCRdb's table, derived via immunoSEQ multiplex PCR, lists solely in-frame clones and lacks some. The sample holds some 32,000 clones, roughly 70% seen once. Material for sequencing was CD4+ T cells from blood buffy coats. These receptors came from a human donor in good health. CDR3s include the opening cysteine and the closing phenylalanine or tryptophan. The order of the fields is J gene, D gene, V gene, clone size, CDR3 DNA, CDR3 protein. The D gene is left open where the match is weak. Some rows mark clone size as missing; the rest say once, few, many or name a class of expanded clone.

TRBJ2-1 . TRBV6-6 . TGTGCCAGCAAGAGGCAGGATGAGCAGTTCTTC CASKRQDEQFF
TRBJ2-1 . TRBV4-2 . TGTGCCAGCAGCCAAGAGAGGGGCGGAGACCTCTACAATGAGCAGTTCTTC CASSQERGGDLYNEQFF
TRBJ1-4 TRBD1 TRBV5-1 . TGCGCCAGCAGCTTCACAGGGGGCAACGAAAAACTGTTTTTT CASSFTGGNEKLFF
TRBJ1-3 . TRBV28 . TGTGCCAGCAGCCACACAGGGAGGGATGGAAACACCATATATTTT CASSHTGRDGNTIYF
TRBJ2-1 TRBD1 TRBV28 . TGTGCCAGCAGGTCATCCGGGACAGGGGGGATTTACAATGAGCAGTTCTTC CASRSSGTGGIYNEQFF
TRBJ1-5 TRBD1 TRBV11-3 few TGTGCCAGCAGCTATGCAGGGGGATATAGCAATCAGCCCCAGCATTTT CASSYAGGYSNQPQHF
TRBJ1-1 . TRBV19 . TGTGCCAGTACCCCCAGGGGTATAGACACTGAAGCTTTCTTT CASTPRGIDTEAFF
TRBJ1-2 . TRBV6-1 . TGTGCCAGCAGTGAAAATTTTCGACCAGGTGGGGGGCGAGAAGGCTACACCTTC CASSENFRPGGGREGYTF
TRBJ2-3 . TRBV11-2 . TGTGCCAGCAGCTCCGACAGGGGAGGGACAGATACGCAGTATTTT CASSSDRGGTDTQYF
TRBJ1-3 TRBD1 TRBV7-9 . TGTGCCAGCAGCCCCCGCAGGGGGCTAGACACCATATATTTT CASSPRRGLDTIYF
TRBJ2-2 TRBD1 TRBV10-3 . TGTGCCATCAGTCCCGGGACAGGGATATCCCCTAGCAACACCGGGGAGCTGTTTTTT CAISPGTGISPSNTGELFF
TRBJ2-7 TRBD2 TRBV19 . TGTGCCAGTAGTATGAGGGCACAGACTAGCGTCCCCTACGAGCAGTACTTC CASSMRAQTSVPYEQYF
TRBJ2-7 TRBD2 TRBV10-1 . TGCGCCAGCAGGCCCGGGACTAGCGGAACCTACGAGCAGTACTTC CASRPGTSGTYEQYF
TRBJ2-5 TRBD2 TRBV7-9 . TGTGCCAGCAGCTTAGACCGGGGGACTAGCAAGCCGCAGACCCAGTACTTC CASSLDRGTSKPQTQYF
TRBJ2-1 . TRBV7-2 . TGTGCCAGCAGCTTAGCTTCTCGCCGCCACGCTGAGCAGTTCTTC CASSLASRRHAEQFF
TRBJ2-3 . TRBV27 . TGTGCCAGCAGTTCCCTCGGCACAGATACGCAGTATTTT CASSSLGTDTQYF
TRBJ1-6 TRBD1 TRBV19 . TGTGCCAGTAAAACAGGGGCGAGTGCCTATAATTCACCCCTCCACTTT CASKTGASAYNSPLHF
TRBJ2-5 TRBD2 TRBV5-1 . TGCGCCAGCAGCTCGACTAGCGGGGGGCCCCGAGAGACCCAGTACTTC CASSSTSGGPRETQYF
TRBJ1-6 TRBD1 TRBV5-4 . TGTGCCAGCAGCTTGGGACAGGGCAATTCACCCCTCCACTTT CASSLGQGNSPLHF
TRBJ2-1 TRBD2 TRBV7-2 . TGTGCCAGCAGCTTAATTGGGCTAGCGGAATCTGAGCAGTTCTTC CASSLIGLAESEQFF
TRBJ1-1 . TRBV5-1 . TGCGCCAGCAGCCTGACCGGACGTCCGAACACTGAAGCTTTCTTT CASSLTGRPNTEAFF
TRBJ2-3 . TRBV11-3 . TGTGCCAGCAGCCCCGGGGCAGATACGCAGTATTTT CASSPGADTQYF
TRBJ2-3 TRBD2 TRBV7-9 . TGTGCCAGCAGCCCGGGGAGGGAAAAAGATACGCAGTATTTT CASSPGREKDTQYF
TRBJ2-7 TRBD2 TRBV29-1 . TGCAGCGTTGCTAGAAGCGGGAGTCTCTCCTACGAGCAGTACTTC CSVARSGSLSYEQYF
TRBJ2-1 TRBD2 TRBV5-4 . TGTGCCAGCAGCACGGGACTAGGGGGTGAGCAGTTCTTC CASSTGLGGEQFF
TRBJ1-1 . TRBV19 few TGTGCCAGTAGTGCAGCGGTGAACACTGAAGCTTTCTTT CASSAAVNTEAFF
TRBJ1-4 TRBD1 TRBV2 few TGTGCCAGCAAAGACAGGGGGCGGGCTAATGAAAAACTGTTTTTT CASKDRGRANEKLFF
TRBJ2-1 . TRBV6-5 . TGTGCCAGCAGACACAGCTACAATGAGCAGTTCTTC CASRHSYNEQFF
TRBJ2-7 TRBD2 TRBV6-6 . TGTGCCAGCAGCCAAACTAGCGGGAGGAACTACGAGCAGTACTTC CASSQTSGRNYEQYF
TRBJ1-1 TRBD1 TRBV5-1 . TGCGCCAGCAGATGGACAGGGGCCGGTGAAGCTTTCTTT CASRWTGAGEAFF
TRBJ1-4 TRBD1 TRBV14 few TGTGCCAGCAGCCAAAGCAGGGGGAACGGAAAACTGTTTTTT CASSQSRGNGKLFF
TRBJ2-6 . TRBV6-5 once TGTGCCAGCAGTTTGGGGCCCTCTGGGGCCAACGTCCTGACTTTC CASSLGPSGANVLTF
TRBJ1-5 TRBD1 TRBV30 . TGTGCCTGGAACTACAGGGGAAATCAGCCCCAGCATTTT CAWNYRGNQPQHF
TRBJ2-1 . TRBV2 . TGTGCCAGCCGTCAGTCACCTGGGTCCTACAATGAGCAGTTCTTC CASRQSPGSYNEQFF
TRBJ2-1 TRBD2 TRBV2 few TGTGCCAGCAGTGCTCGGGGACTAGGTGAGCAGTTCTTC CASSARGLGEQFF
TRBJ2-3 . TRBV5-6 . TGTGCCAGCAGCTTGGAACTAGCAACAGATACGCAGTATTTT CASSLELATDTQYF
TRBJ2-7 . TRBV27 . TGTGCCAGCAGTTTAAAGTGGAGGTCGGGGAACGAGCAGTACTTC CASSLKWRSGNEQYF
TRBJ1-1 . TRBV10-3 . TGTGCCGTAAGCAGGTCGGGGGACACTGAAGCTTTCTTT CAVSRSGDTEAFF
TRBJ2-3 TRBD2 TRBV4-1 few TGCGCCAGCAGCACCATAGCGGGAGGAGCAGATACGCAGTATTTT CASSTIAGGADTQYF
TRBJ1-1 . TRBV2 . TGTGCCAGCAATAGGGCGAACACTGAAGCTTTCTTT CASNRANTEAFF
TRBJ2-1 TRBD2 TRBV9 . TGTGCCAGCAGCCCCGGTCTAGCGGGCCTTAATGAGCAGTTCTTC CASSPGLAGLNEQFF
TRBJ1-1 . TRBV2 . TGTGCCAGCAGTGACTGGGTTGGCACTGAAGCTTTCTTT CASSDWVGTEAFF